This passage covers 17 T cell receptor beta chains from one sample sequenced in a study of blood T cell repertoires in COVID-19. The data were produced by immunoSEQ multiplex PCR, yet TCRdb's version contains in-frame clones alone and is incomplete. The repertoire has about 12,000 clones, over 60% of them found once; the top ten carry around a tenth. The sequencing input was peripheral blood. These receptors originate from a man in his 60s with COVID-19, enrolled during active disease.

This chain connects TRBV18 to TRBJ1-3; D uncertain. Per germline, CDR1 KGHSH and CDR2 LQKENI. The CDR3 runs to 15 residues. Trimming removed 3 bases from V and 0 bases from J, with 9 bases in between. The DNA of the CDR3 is TGTGCCAGCTCACCCGCTCGGAGCTCTGGAAACACCATATATTTT. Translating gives CASSPARSSGNTIYF. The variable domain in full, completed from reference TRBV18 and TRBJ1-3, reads NAGVMQNPRHLVRRRGQEARLRCSPMKGHSHVYWYRQLPEEGLKFMVYLQKENIIDESGMPKERFSAEFPKEGPSILRIQQVVRGDSAAYFCASSPARSSGNTIYFGEGSWLTVV.

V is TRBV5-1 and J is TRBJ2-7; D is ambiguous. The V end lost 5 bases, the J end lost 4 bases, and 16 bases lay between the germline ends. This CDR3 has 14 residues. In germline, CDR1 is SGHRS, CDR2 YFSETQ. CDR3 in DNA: TGCGCCAGCAGGGCCAGTGGAGTGCGGTACGAGCAGTACTTC. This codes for CASRASGVRYEQYF.

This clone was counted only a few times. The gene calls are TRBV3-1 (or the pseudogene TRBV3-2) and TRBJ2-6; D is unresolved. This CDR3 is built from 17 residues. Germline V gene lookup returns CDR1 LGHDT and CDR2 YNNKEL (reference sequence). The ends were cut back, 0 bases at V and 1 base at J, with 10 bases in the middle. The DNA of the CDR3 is TGTGCCAGCAGCCAAGATAGTGCCGTTTCTGGGGCCAACGTCCTGACTTTC. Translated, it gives CASSQDSAVSGANVLTF.

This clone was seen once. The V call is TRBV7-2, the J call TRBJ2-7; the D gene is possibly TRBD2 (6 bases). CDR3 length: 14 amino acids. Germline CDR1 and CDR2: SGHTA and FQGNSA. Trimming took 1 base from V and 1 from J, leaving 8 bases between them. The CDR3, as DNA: TGTGCCAGCAGCTTAGGGGGACTGTCCTACGAGCAGTACGTC. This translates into CASSLGGLSYEQYV.

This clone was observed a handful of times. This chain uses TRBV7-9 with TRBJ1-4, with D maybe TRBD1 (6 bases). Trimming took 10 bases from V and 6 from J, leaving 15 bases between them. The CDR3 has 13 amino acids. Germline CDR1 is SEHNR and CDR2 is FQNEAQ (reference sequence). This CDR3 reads CAITDRAYEKLFF. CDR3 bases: TGTGCCATTACGGACAGAGCGTATGAAAAACTGTTTTTT.

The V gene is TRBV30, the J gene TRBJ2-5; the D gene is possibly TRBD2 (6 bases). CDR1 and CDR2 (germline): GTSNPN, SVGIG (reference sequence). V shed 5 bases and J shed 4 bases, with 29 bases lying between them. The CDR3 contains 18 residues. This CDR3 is CAWEVGVWLGLGRETQYF. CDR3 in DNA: TGTGCCTGGGAGGTGGGGGTTTGGCTCGGGCTCGGGAGAGAGACCCAGTACTTC.

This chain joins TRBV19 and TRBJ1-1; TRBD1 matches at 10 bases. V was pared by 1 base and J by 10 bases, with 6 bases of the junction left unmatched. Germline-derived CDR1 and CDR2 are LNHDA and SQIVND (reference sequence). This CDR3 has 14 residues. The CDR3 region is CASSIAGTGVRAFF. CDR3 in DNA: TGTGCCAGTAGTATAGCCGGGACAGGGGTACGAGCTTTCTTT.

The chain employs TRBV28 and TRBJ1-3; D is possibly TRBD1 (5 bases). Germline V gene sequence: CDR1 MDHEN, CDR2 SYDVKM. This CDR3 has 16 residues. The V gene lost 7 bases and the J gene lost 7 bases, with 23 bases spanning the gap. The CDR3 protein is CASTLLGPSGGNTIYF. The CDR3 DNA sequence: TGTGCCAGCACCCTTTTGGGGCCTTCGGGGGGTAACACCATATATTTT.

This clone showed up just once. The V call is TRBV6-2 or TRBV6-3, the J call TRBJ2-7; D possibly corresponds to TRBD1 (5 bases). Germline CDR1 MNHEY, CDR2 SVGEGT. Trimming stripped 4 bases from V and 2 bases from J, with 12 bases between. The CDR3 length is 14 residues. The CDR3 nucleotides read TGTGCCAGCAGTTTACGCAGGGTGGCCTACGAGCAGTACGTC. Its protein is CASSLRRVAYEQYV.

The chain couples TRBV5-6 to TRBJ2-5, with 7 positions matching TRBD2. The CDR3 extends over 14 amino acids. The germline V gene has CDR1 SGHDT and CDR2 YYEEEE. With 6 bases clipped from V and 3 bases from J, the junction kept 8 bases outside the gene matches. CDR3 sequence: CASKWGGTEETQYF. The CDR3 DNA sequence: TGTGCCAGCAAATGGGGGGGTACGGAAGAGACCCAGTACTTC.

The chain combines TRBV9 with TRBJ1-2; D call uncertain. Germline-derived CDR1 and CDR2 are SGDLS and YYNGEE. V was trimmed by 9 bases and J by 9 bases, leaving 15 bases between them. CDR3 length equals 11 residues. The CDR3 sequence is CAKAIWARYTF. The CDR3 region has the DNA TGTGCCAAAGCAATCTGGGCTCGCTACACCTTC.

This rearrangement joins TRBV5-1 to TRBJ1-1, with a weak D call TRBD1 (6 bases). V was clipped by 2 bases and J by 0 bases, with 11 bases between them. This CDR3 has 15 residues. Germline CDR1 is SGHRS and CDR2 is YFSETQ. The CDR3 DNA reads TGCGCCAGCAGCTTTGGCACAGGGATGAACACTGAAGCTTTCTTT. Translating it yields CASSFGTGMNTEAFF. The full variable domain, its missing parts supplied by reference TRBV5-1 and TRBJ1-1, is KAGVTQTPRYLIKTRGQQVTLSCSPISGHRSVSWYQQTPGQGLQFLFEYFSETQRNKGNFPGRFSGRQFSNSRSEMNVSTLELGDSALYLCASSFGTGMNTEAFFGQGTRLTVV.

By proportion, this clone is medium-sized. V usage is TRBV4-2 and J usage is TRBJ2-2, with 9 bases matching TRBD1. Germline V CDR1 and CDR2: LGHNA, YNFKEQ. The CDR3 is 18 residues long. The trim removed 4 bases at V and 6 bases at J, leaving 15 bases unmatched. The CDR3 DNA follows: TGTGCCAGCAGCCGGTCGGGACAGGGTGTCACCAGTCCCGGGGAGCTGTTTTTT. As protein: CASSRSGQGVTSPGELFF.

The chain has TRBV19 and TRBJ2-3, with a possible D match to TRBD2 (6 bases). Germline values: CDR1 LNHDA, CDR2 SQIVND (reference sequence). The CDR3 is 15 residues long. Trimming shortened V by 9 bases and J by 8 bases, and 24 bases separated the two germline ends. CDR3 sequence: CASSFSGADYTTQYF. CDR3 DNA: TGTGCCAGCTCCTTTTCCGGAGCGGACTATACTACGCAGTATTTT. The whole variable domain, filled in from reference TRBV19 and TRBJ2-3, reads DGGITQSPKYLFRKEGQNVTLSCEQNLNHDAMYWYRQDPGQGLRLIYYSQIVNDFQKGDIAEGYSVSREKKESFPLTVTSAQKNPTAFYLCASSFSGADYTTQYFGPGTRLTVL.

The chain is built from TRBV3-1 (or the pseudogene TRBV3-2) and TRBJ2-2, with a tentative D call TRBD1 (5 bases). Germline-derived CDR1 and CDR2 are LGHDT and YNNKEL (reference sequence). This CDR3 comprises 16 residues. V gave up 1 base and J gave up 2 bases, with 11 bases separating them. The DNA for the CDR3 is TGTGCCAGCAGCCAAGTTACAGGAATAAACACCGGGGAGCTGTTTTTT. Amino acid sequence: CASSQVTGINTGELFF.

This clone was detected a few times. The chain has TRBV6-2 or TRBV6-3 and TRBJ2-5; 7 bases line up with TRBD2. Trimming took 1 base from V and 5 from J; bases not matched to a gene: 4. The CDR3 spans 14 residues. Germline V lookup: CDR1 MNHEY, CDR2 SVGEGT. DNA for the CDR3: TGTGCCAGCAGTTACTGGGGGGGAGTGGAGACCCAGTACTTC. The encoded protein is CASSYWGGVETQYF.

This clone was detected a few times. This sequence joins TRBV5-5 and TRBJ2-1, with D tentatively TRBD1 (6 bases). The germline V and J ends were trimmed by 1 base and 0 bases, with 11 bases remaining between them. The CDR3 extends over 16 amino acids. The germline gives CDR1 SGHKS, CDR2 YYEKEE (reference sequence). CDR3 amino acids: CASSLKGTLSYNEQFF. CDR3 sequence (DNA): TGTGCCAGCAGCTTGAAAGGGACACTCTCCTACAATGAGCAGTTCTTC.